This T cell receptor beta chain was recovered during a study of CD8+ T cells in alopecia areata. Whole-study findings and limits: More clonal than normal scalp was lesional scalp, particularly alopecia totalis/universalis. In patients, TCRs were shared less clearly than in mice, and HLA may possibly be involved. Resident alphabeta T-cell populations of normal skin are likewise subject to sequencing in scalp samples.

CD4+ cells belonging to a handful of patients, who were in the biomarker study, were further sorted into CD25+CD127- cells. Separation by sorting yielded CD4+ and CD8+ T cells from PBMCs. CDR3 length equals 15 residues. V lost 1 base, J lost 2 bases, and 10 bases lay in between. Germline loops: CDR1 SGHTA, CDR2 FQGNSA. As concerns this clone: Its antigen remains unknown.

RNA extraction and reverse transcription yielded cDNA as sequencing template. Libraries were prepared by immunoSEQ multiplex PCR; TCRdb keeps only in-frame clonotypes and omits some of them. Altogether 35,000 to 45,000 clones are present, around half being singletons, with the ten largest covering approximately 1.8%. Input material: CD4+ Tregs sorted from blood. The chain joins TRBV7-2 to TRBJ2-3, with a tentative D call TRBD1 (5 bases). This clonotype was obtained from a human donor with alopecia areata. This CDR3 reads CASSLGGVYTDTQYF. CDR3 DNA sequence: TGTGCCAGCAGCTTAGGGGGCGTGTACACAGATACGCAGTATTTT.